The clone carrying this T cell receptor beta chain has just a few counts. TCRdb analysed the 5' RACE reads with MiXCR anew, one entry per CDR3 protein. The sample holds 60,000 to 70,000 distinct CDR3 sequences; around 15% are singletons and the top ten take approximately 4.6%. This sample is drawn from a study of T cells of healthy individuals. The germline CDR1 and CDR2 sequences are SGHRS and YFSETQ. The CDR3 has 13 amino acids. Trimming pared 4 bases from V and 4 bases from J, leaving 12 bases between. The chain links TRBV5-1 to TRBJ2-7; maybe TRBD2 (6 bases). The clonotype was recovered from a human donor in good health. CDR3 amino acids: CASSLRGGYEQYF. As DNA, the CDR3 is TGCGCCAGCAGCCTGCGGGGCGGTTACGAGCAGTACTTC.